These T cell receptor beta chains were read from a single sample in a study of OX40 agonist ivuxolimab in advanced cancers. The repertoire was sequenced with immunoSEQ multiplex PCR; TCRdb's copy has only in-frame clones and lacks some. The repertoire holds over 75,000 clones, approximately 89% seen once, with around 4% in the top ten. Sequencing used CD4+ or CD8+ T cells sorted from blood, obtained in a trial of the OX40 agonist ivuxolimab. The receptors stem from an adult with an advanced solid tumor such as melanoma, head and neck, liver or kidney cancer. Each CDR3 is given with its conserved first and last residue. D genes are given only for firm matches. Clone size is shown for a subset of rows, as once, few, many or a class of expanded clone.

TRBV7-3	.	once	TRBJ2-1	CASSLAGPYNEQFF	TGTGCCAGCAGCTTAGCGGGACCTTACAATGAGCAGTTCTTC
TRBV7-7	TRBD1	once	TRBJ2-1	CASSLETGQGVGEQFF	TGTGCCAGCAGCTTAGAGACGGGACAGGGAGTCGGTGAGCAGTTCTTC
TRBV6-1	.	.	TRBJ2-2	CASSVELNTGELFF	TGTGCCAGCAGTGTAGAGTTGAACACCGGGGAGCTGTTTTTT
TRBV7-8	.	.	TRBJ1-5	CASSQTGSNQPQHF	TGTGCCAGCAGCCAGACTGGCTCGAATCAGCCCCAGCATTTT
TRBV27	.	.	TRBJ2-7	CASSLLRGNEQYF	TGTGCCAGCAGTTTGCTAAGGGGCAACGAGCAGTACTTC
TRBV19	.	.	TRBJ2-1	CASSTGPNEQFF	TGTGCCAGTAGTACCGGGCCAAATGAGCAGTTCTTC
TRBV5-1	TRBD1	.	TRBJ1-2	CASSFGGGLRGYTF	TGCGCCAGCAGCTTTGGAGGGGGCTTGCGTGGCTACACCTTC
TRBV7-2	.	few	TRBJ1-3	CASSLASVWGSGNTIYF	TGTGCCAGCAGCTTAGCGTCGGTATGGGGCTCTGGAAACACCATATATTTT
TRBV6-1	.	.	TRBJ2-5	CASTFPDSQETQYF	TGTGCCAGCACCTTCCCCGACAGCCAAGAGACCCAGTACTTC
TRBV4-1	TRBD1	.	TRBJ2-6	CASSPRGSGANVLTF	TGCGCCAGCAGCCCCAGGGGGAGTGGGGCCAACGTCCTGACTTTC
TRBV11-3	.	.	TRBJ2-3	CASSPGLSTDTQYF	TGTGCCAGCAGCCCCGGGTTAAGCACAGATACGCAGTATTTT
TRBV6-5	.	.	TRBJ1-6	CASSYSRGSANSPLHF	TGTGCCAGCAGTTATAGTCGAGGGAGCGCAAATTCACCCCTCCACTTT
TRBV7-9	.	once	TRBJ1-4	CASSLGSVATNEKLFF	TGTGCCAGCAGCTTAGGCTCGGTTGCAACTAATGAAAAACTGTTTTTT
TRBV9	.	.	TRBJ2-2	CASRETWDAGELFF	TGTGCCAGCAGAGAAACTTGGGACGCCGGGGAGCTGTTTTTT
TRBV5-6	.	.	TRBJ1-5	CASSLYNNQPQHF	TGTGCCAGCAGCTTATACAACAATCAGCCCCAGCATTTT
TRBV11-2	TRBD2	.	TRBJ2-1	CASSLVVAGGNEQFF	TGTGCCAGCAGCTTAGTGGTAGCGGGAGGGAATGAGCAGTTCTTC
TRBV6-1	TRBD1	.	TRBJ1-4	CASRGQGRTNEKLFF	TGTGCCAGCAGGGGACAGGGGAGAACTAATGAAAAACTGTTTTTT
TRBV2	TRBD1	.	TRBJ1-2	CASSDRQGNYGYTF	TGTGCCAGCAGCGATAGACAGGGGAACTATGGCTACACCTTC
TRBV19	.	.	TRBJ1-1	CASSIGAPGLNTEAFF	TGTGCCAGTAGTATAGGAGCCCCCGGACTGAACACTGAAGCTTTCTTT
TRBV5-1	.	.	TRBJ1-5	CASSRDGYSNQPQHF	TGCGCCAGCAGCCGGGACGGCTATAGCAATCAGCCCCAGCATTTT
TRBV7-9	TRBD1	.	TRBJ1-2	CASSSTGINYGYTF	TGTGCCAGCAGCTCGACAGGGATTAACTATGGCTACACCTTC
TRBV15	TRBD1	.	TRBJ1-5	CATSRDQGARNQPQHF	TGTGCCACCAGCAGAGATCAGGGGGCTCGCAATCAGCCCCAGCATTTT
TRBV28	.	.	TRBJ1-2	CASSSVPSSVHGYTF	TGTGCCAGCAGTTCCGTCCCCTCTAGCGTCCATGGCTACACCTTC
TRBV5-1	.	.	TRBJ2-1	CASSLAGGFHNEQFF	TGCGCCAGCAGCTTGGCCGGGGGTTTTCACAATGAGCAGTTCTTC
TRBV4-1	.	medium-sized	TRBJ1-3	CASSQVRDGFGNTIYF	TGCGCCAGCAGCCAAGTCCGGGACGGCTTTGGAAACACCATATATTTT
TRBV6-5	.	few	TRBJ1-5	CASSYEQFNQPQHF	TGTGCCAGCAGTTACGAGCAGTTCAATCAGCCCCAGCATTTT
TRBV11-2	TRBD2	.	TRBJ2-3	CASSLALAGVGDTQYF	TGTGCCAGCAGCCTCGCCCTAGCGGGAGTAGGGGATACGCAGTATTTT
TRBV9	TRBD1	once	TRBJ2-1	CASSGTGQVSYNEQFF	TGTGCCAGCAGCGGGACAGGACAGGTTTCCTACAATGAGCAGTTCTTC
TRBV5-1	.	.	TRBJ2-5	CASSFRGDQGSQETQYF	TGCGCCAGCAGCTTTAGGGGGGACCAAGGGAGCCAAGAGACCCAGTACTTC
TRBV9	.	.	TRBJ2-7	CASSVGARTSYEQYF	TGTGCCAGCAGCGTAGGCGCAAGAACGTCCTACGAGCAGTACTTC
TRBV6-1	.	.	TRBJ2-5	CASIWGLEETQYF	TGTGCCAGCATATGGGGGCTTGAGGAGACCCAGTACTTC
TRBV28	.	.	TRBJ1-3	CASSLQQAGNTIYF	TGTGCCAGCAGTTTACAGCAGGCTGGAAACACCATATATTTT
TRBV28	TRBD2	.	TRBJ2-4	CASSSGLAGDLGNIQYF	TGTGCCAGCAGTTCAGGACTAGCGGGAGACCTTGGAAACATTCAGTACTTC
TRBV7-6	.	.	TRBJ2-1	CASSLTGPRLYNEQFF	TGTGCCAGCAGCTTAACGGGACCGAGGCTCTACAATGAGCAGTTCTTC
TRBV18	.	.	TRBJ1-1	CASSPGANTEAFF	TGTGCCAGCTCACCAGGGGCGAACACTGAAGCTTTCTTT
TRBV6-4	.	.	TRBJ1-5	CARTRSNQPQHF	TGTGCCAGGACGAGGAGCAATCAGCCCCAGCATTTT
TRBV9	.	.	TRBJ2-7	CASSVAPISGAAYEQYF	TGTGCCAGCAGCGTAGCCCCCATTAGCGGAGCCGCCTACGAGCAGTACTTC
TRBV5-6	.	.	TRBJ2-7	CASSLAWAHEQYF	TGTGCCAGCAGCTTGGCCTGGGCCCACGAGCAGTACTTC
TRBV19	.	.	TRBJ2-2	CAGGGAYTGELFF	TGTGCCGGAGGGGGCGCGTACACCGGGGAGCTGTTTTTT
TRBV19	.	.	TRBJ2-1	CASSIASTGNEQFF	TGTGCCAGTAGTATCGCGAGCACCGGCAATGAGCAGTTCTTC
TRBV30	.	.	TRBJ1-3	CAWSSGGSGNTIYF	TGTGCCTGGAGTTCGGGGGGTTCTGGAAACACCATATATTTT
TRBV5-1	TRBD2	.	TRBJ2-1	CASSPLAGEYNEQFF	TGCGCCAGCAGCCCTCTAGCGGGAGAATACAATGAGCAGTTCTTC
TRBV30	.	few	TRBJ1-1	CAWSLQVNTEAFF	TGTGCCTGGAGTCTACAGGTAAACACTGAAGCTTTCTTT
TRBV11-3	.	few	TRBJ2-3	CASSLRASPDTQYF	TGTGCCAGCAGCTTAAGGGCTAGCCCAGATACGCAGTATTTT
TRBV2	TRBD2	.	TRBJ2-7	CASRTSGRAVEQYF	TGTGCCAGCAGGACTAGCGGGAGGGCCGTCGAGCAGTACTTC